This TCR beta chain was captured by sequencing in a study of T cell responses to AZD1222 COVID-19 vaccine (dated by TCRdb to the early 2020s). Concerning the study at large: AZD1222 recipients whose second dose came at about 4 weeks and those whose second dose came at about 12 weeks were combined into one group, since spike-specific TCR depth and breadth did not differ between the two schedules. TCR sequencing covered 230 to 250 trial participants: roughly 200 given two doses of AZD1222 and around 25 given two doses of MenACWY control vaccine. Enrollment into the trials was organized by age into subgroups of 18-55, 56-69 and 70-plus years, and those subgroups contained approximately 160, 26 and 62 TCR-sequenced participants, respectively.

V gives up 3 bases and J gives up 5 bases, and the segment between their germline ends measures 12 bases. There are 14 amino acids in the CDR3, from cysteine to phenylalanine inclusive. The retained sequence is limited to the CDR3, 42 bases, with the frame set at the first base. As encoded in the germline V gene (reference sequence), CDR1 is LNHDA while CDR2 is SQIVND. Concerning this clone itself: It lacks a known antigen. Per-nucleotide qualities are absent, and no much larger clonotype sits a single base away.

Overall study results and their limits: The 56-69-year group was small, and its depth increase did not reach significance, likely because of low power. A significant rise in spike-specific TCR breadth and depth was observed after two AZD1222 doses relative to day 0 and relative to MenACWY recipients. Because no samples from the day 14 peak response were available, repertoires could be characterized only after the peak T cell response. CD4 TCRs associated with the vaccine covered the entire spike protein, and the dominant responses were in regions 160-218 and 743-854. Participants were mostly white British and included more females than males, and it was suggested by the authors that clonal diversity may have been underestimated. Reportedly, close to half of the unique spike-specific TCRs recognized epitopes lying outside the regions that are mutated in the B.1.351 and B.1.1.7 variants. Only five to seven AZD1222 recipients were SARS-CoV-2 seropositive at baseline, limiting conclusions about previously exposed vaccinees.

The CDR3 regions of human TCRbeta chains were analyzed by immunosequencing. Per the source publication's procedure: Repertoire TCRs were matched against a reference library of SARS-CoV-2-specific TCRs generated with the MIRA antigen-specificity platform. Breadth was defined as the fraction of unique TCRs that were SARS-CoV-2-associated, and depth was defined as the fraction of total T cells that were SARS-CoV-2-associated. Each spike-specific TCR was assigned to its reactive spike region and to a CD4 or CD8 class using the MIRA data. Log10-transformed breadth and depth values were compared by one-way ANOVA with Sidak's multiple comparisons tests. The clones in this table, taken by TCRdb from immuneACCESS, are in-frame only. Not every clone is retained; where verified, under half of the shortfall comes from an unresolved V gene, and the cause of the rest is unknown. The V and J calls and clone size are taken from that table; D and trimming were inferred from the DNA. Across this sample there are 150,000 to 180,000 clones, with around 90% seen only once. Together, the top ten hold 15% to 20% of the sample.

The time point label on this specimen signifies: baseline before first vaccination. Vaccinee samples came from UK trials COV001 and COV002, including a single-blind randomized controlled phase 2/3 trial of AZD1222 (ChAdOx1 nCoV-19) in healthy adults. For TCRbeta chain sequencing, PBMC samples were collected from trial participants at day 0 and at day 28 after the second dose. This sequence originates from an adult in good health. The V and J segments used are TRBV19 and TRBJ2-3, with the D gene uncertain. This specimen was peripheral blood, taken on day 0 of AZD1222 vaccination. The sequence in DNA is TGTGCCAGTAGTATTGGGCCAAGCGTAGATACGCAGTATTTT. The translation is CASSIGPSVDTQYF.